The TCR beta chain under discussion was sequenced for a study of identical twins. Study outcomes and limitations: Insertions ran lower in abundant cord blood beta clonotypes, though not in memory repertoires.

A word on this clonotype: What it recognizes is unknown.

TCRdb re-called the 5' RACE reads through MiXCR, storing one row per CDR3 protein. The sample has about 300,000 distinct CDR3 sequences; around 12% are singletons. The CDR3 covers 15 residues. Trimming stripped 1 base from V and 0 bases from J, with 10 bases between. Germline assignment: CDR1 MGHRA and CDR2 YSYEKL. Separately, the same data were catalogued under a study of yellow fever vaccine responses in identical twins.

The sequencing input was CD8+ T cells sorted from blood. The TCR originated in a woman aged 18-29 years in good health. This chain links TRBV4-1 with TRBJ2-7, with D perhaps matching TRBD2 (5 bases). Written as DNA, the CDR3 is TGCGCCAGCAGCCAAGCTCGACTAAACTCCTACGAGCAGTACTTC. It specifies CASSQARLNSYEQYF.